This T cell receptor beta chain comes out of a study of blood T cell repertoires in COVID-19. Original methodology: Estimation of nucleated cell counts relied on the amplification of reference gene primers. This table comes from immunoSEQ multiplex PCR, and its TCRdb copy is limited to in-frame clones, with some not included. D and trimming come from the DNA, and the V and J calls and clone size come from that table. This repertoire shows approximately 150,000 clones, 88% found once; its top ten account for more than 2%. The CDR3 is 14 amino acids. With 4 bases clipped from V and 1 base from J, the junction kept 2 bases outside the gene matches. Germline-derived CDR1 and CDR2 are SGHNT and YYREEE (reference sequence).

The receptor was derived from a man between 65 and 85 years old with active COVID-19. Source material: peripheral blood. This chain uses TRBV5-4 with TRBJ2-3; 8 bases are a match to TRBD2. CDR3 nucleotide sequence: TGTGCCAGCAGCACCGGGGGGGGCACAGATACGCAGTATTTT. Protein: CASSTGGGTDTQYF.